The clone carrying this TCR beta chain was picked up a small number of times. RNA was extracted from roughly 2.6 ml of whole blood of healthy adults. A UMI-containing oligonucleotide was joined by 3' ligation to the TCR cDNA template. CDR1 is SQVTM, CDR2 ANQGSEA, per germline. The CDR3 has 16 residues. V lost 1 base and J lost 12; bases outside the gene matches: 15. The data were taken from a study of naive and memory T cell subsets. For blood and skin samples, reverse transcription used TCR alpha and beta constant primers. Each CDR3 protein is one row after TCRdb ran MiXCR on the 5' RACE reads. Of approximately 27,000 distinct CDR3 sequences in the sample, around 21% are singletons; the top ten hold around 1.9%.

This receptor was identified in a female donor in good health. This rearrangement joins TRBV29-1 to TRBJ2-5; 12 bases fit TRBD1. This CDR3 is CSVEAPSGTGGQAEYF. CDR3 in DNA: TGCAGCGTTGAAGCACCCTCCGGGACAGGGGGCCAAGCCGAGTACTTC.